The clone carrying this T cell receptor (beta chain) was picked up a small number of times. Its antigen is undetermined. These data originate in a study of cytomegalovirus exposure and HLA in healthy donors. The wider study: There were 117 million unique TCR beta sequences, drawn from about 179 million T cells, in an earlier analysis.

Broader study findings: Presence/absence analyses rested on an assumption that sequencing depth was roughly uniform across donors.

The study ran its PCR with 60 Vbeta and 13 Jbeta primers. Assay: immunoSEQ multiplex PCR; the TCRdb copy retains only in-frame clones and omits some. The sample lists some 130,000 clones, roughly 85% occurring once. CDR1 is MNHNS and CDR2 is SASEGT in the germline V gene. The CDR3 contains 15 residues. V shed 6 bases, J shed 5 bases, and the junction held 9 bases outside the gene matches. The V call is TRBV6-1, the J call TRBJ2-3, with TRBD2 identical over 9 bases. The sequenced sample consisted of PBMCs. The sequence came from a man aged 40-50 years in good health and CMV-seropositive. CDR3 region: CASRRLAGTLDTQYF. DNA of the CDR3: TGTGCCAGCAGGCGGCTAGCGGGAACGTTAGATACGCAGTATTTT.